Listed below are T cell receptor beta chains from one sample, sequenced in a study of blood T cell repertoires in COVID-19. The repertoire was sequenced with immunoSEQ multiplex PCR; TCRdb's copy has only in-frame clones and lacks some. This sample has hundreds of thousands of clones, with around 80% found just once. The sequencing sample was made of peripheral blood. The receptors stem from a man under 40 with active or convalescent COVID-19. Each CDR3 is given without its conserved first and last residue. A D gene is named only where the DNA matches it firmly. Only some rows state a clone size, as once, few, many or a class for expanded clones.

CDR3 length,V gene,D gene,J gene,clone size,CDR3 protein
17,TRBV5-4,TRBD2,TRBJ2-6,once,ASSAPGLAGTSGANVLT
12,TRBV6-6,TRBD1,TRBJ1-1,NA,ASRSGQMNTEAF
13,TRBV5-1,TRBD1,TRBJ2-5,NA,ASSSLGQLQETQY
12,TRBV7-8,NA,TRBJ1-1,NA,ASSLGGWNTEAF
9,TRBV7-2,NA,TRBJ1-3,NA,ASSFRNTIY
13,TRBV30,TRBD2,TRBJ2-2,NA,AWSIAGANTGELF
12,TRBV7-9,NA,TRBJ1-3,NA,ASSPDSHGNTIY
14,TRBV21-1,NA,TRBJ2-7,NA,ASSNRLAGQVHEQY
13,TRBV4-3,TRBD2,TRBJ2-4,once,ASSPTSGRKNIQY
14,TRBV25-1,TRBD1,TRBJ2-1,NA,ASSEPPGQGKYEQF
15,TRBV11-2,TRBD2,TRBJ2-3,NA,ASSPIAGEVGTDTQY
14,TRBV5-4,TRBD1,TRBJ2-5,NA,ASTSMRQGASETQY
13,TRBV5-4,TRBD2,TRBJ2-1,NA,ASNPPGTSVNEQF
11,TRBV21-1,NA,TRBJ1-2,NA,ASRGGAGYGYT
14,TRBV6-2/TRBV6-3,TRBD2,TRBJ2-7,NA,ASSYSIGGWKDEQY
11,TRBV6-6,NA,TRBJ1-1,NA,ASSYTGRAEAF
15,TRBV30,TRBD1,TRBJ1-4,NA,AWSGGQGMGSNEKLF
15,TRBV7-6,NA,TRBJ1-3,NA,ASSSGGGGYSGNTIY
10,TRBV5-1,NA,TRBJ2-3,NA,ASSFLADTQY
11,TRBV6-2/TRBV6-3,NA,TRBJ2-4,NA,ASSSGEGNIQY
13,TRBV7-2,TRBD2,TRBJ2-7,NA,ASSSQAGGPREQY
12,TRBV18,NA,TRBJ1-1,NA,ASSPWSEDTEAF
13,TRBV9,TRBD2,TRBJ2-1,NA,ASSLDSGGYNEQF
14,TRBV4-2,TRBD2,TRBJ2-7,few,ASSPSVAGGAYEQY
15,TRBV5-1,TRBD2,TRBJ2-3,NA,ASSSTSGSVSTDTQY
16,TRBV6-1,TRBD1,TRBJ1-5,NA,ASSDPTDRANRNQPQH
15,TRBV11-2,TRBD2,TRBJ2-5,NA,ASSPNSGTSFQETQY